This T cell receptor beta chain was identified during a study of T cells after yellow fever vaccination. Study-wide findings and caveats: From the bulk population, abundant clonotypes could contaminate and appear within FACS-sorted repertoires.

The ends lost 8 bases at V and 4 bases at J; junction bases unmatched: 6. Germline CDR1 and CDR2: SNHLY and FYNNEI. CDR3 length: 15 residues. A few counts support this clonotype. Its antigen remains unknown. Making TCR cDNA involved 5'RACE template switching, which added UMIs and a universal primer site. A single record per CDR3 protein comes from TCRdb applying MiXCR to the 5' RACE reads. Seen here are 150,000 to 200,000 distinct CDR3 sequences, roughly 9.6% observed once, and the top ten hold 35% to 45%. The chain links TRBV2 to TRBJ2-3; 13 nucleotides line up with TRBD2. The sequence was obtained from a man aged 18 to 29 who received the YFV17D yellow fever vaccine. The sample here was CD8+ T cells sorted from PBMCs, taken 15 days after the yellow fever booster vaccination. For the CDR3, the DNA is TGTGCCAGCCACACTAGCGGGGGGGCCTCAGATACGCAGTATTTT. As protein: CASHTSGGASDTQYF.